This TCR beta chain was obtained from a study of T cells in Graves' hyperthyroidism and ophthalmopathy. Study background: Peripheral blood specimens were obtained at initial diagnosis, prior to any treatment.

From germline, CDR1 is LGHNA and CDR2 YSLEER. The CDR3 covers 16 residues. With 4 bases removed from V and 3 bases from J, the gap between germline ends came to 16 bases. Patients were excluded because of uncontrolled infection, other autoimmune disease, pregnancy or lactation. TCR beta CDR3 regions were amplified from RNA. The TCR CDR3 first-round RT-PCR relied on the HTBI primer set. MiXCR was run by TCRdb on the multiplex PCR reads, yielding one entry per CDR3 protein. The profile shows 500,000 or so distinct CDR3 sequences, 15% to 20% of them singletons. Study results and caveats: Clonotypes that were expanded in thyroid above 0.001 mostly appeared in blood too. Before onset, ophthalmopathy was predicted by the model a median roughly 6.4 months earlier.

For this clonotype: What it binds is not known.

The chain is built from TRBV4-3 and TRBJ2-1; possibly TRBD2 for D (7 bases). The material sequenced was blood. This TCR was sampled from a woman in her 30s with Graves' ophthalmopathy. As DNA, the CDR3 is TGCGCCAGCAGCCCTGAGGGGGGGCGAGGCTACAATGAGCAGTTCTTC. This translates into CASSPEGGRGYNEQFF.